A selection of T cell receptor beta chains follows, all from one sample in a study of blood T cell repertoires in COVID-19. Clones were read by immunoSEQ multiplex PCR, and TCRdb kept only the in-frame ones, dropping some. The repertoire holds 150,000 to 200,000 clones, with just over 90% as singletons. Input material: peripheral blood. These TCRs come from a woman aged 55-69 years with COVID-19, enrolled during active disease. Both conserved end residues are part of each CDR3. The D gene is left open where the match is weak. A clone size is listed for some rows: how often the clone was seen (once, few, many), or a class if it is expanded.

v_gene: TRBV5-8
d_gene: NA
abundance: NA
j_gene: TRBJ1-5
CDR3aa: CASSLRVNQPQHF
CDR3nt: TGTGCCAGCAGCTTGCGAGTGAATCAGCCCCAGCATTTT

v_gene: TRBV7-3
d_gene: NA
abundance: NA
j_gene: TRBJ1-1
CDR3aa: CASSLSELNTEAFF
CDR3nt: TGTGCCAGCAGCTTATCAGAATTGAACACTGAAGCTTTCTTT

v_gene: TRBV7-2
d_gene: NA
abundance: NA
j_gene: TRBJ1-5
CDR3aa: CASSSQVYSNQPQHF
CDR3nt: TGTGCCAGCAGCTCACAGGTTTATAGCAATCAGCCCCAGCATTTT

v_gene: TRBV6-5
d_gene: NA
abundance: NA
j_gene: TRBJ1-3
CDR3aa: CASRSFSGNTIYF
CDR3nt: TGTGCCAGCAGGTCCTTCTCTGGAAACACCATATATTTT

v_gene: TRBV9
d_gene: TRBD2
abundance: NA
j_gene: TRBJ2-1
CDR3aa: CASSVTSGDYNEQFF
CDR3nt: TGTGCCAGCAGCGTCACTAGCGGGGATTACAATGAGCAGTTCTTC

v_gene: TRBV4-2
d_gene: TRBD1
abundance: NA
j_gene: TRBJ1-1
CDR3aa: CASSQQDRAAFF
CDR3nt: TGTGCCAGCAGCCAACAGGACAGGGCTGCTTTCTTT

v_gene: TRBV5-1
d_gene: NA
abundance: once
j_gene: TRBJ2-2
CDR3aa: CASSSSGHSVTGELFF
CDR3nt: TGCGCCAGCAGCTCGTCGGGACACAGCGTTACCGGGGAGCTGTTTTTT

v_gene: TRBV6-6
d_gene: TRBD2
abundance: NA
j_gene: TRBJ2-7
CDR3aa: CASSTPSAGGRDEQYF
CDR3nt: TGTGCCAGCAGTACGCCGTCAGCGGGGGGGAGAGACGAGCAGTACTTC

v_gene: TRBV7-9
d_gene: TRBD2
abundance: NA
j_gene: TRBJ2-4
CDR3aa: CASSGGLNVAAKNIQYF
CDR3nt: TGTGCCAGCAGCGGGGGACTAAACGTTGCCGCCAAAAACATTCAGTACTTC

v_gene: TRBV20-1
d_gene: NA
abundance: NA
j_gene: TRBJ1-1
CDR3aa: CSALQGIEAFF
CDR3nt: TGCAGTGCTCTCCAGGGGATTGAAGCTTTCTTT

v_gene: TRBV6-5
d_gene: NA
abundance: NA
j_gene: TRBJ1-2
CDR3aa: CASSYDGTYGYTF
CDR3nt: TGTGCCAGCAGTTACGACGGGACATACGGCTACACCTTC

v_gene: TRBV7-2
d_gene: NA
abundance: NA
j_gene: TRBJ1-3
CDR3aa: CASSLGARVSGNTIYF
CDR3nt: TGTGCCAGCAGCTTAGGTGCGCGGGTCTCTGGAAACACCATATATTTT

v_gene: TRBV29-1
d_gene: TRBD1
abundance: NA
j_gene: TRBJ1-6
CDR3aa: CSVTVPGTEDSPLHF
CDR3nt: TGCAGCGTTACTGTACCCGGGACAGAAGATTCACCCCTCCACTTT

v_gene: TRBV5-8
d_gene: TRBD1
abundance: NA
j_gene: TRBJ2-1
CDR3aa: CASSLFSGQGAIEQFF
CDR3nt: TGTGCCAGCAGCTTGTTTTCGGGACAGGGGGCGATTGAGCAGTTCTTC

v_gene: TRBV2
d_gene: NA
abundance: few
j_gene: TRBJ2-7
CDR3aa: CASSPRSAYEQYF
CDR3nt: TGTGCCAGCAGCCCCAGGTCCGCCTACGAGCAGTACTTC

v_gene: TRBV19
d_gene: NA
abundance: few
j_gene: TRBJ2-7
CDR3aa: CASSIDGRGAARDEQYF
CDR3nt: TGTGCCAGTAGTATAGATGGGAGGGGGGCTGCCCGTGACGAGCAGTACTTC

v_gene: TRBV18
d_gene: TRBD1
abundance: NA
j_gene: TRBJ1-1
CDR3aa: CASSPRTGDTEAFF
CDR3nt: TGTGCCAGCTCACCGCGGACAGGGGACACTGAAGCTTTCTTT

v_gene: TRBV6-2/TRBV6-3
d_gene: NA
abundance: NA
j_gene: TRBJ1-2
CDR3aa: CASSYPPGNYGYTF
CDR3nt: TGTGCCAGCAGTTACCCCCCGGGAAACTATGGCTACACCTTC

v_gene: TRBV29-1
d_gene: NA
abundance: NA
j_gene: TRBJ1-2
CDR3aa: CSVSGGVDYGYTF
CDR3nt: TGCAGCGTTTCAGGCGGGGTGGACTATGGCTACACCTTC

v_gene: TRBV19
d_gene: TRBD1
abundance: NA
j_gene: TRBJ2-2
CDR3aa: CASSTRTGVGTGELFF
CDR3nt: TGTGCCAGTAGTACGCGGACAGGGGTCGGCACCGGGGAGCTGTTTTTT

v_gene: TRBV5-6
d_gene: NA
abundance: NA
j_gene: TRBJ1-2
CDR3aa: CASSFGRANYGYTF
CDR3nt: TGTGCCAGCAGCTTCGGGAGGGCTAACTATGGCTACACCTTC

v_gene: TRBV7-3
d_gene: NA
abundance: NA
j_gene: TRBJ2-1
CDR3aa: CASSLPGSYNEQFF
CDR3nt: TGTGCCAGCAGCCTCCCAGGGTCCTACAATGAGCAGTTCTTC

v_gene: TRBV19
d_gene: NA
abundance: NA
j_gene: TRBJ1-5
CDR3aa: CASSRFLASDSNQPQHF
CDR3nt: TGTGCCAGTAGTAGGTTTCTAGCCTCAGATAGCAATCAGCCCCAGCATTTT

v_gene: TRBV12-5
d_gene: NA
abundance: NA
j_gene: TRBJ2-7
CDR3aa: CASGLDPSYEQYF
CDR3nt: TGTGCTAGTGGTTTGGATCCTTCCTACGAGCAGTACTTC

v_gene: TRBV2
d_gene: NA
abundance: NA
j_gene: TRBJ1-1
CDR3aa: CASSEITTPRDIDEAFF
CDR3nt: TGTGCCAGCAGTGAAATCACAACTCCCCGGGACATTGATGAAGCTTTCTTT

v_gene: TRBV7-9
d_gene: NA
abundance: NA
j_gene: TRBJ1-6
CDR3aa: CASSFGGNSPLHF
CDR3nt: TGTGCCAGCAGCTTCGGGGGGAATTCACCCCTCCACTTT

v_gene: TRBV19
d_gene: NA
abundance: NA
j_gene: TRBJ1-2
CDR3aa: CASSLSSIGGGYTF
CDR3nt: TGTGCCAGTAGTTTAAGCTCAATCGGGGGAGGCTACACCTTC

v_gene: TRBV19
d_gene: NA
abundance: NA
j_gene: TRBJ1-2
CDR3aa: CASTIQGANYGYTF
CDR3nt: TGTGCCAGTACCATACAGGGAGCCAACTATGGCTACACCTTC